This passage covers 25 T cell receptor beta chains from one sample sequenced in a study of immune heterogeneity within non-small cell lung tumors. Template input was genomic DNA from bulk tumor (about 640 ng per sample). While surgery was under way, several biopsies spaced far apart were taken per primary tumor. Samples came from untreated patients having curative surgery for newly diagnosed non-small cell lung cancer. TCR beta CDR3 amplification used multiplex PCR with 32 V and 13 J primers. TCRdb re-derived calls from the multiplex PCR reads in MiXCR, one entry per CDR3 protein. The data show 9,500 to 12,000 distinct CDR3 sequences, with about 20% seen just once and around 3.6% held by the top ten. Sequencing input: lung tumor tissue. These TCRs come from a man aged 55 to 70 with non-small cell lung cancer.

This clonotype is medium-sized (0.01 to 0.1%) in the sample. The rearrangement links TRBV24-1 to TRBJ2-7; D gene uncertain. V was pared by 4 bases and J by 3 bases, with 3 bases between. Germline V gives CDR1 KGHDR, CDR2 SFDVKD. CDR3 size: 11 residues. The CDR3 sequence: CATSDLYEQYF. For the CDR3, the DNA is TGTGCCACCAGTGACCTCTACGAGCAGTACTTC.

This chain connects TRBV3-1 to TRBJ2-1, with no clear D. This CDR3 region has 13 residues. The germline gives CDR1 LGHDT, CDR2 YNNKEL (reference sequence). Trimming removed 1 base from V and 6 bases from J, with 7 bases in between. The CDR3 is CASSQGFLNEQFF. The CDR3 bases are TGTGCCAGCAGCCAAGGGTTTCTCAATGAGCAGTTCTTC.

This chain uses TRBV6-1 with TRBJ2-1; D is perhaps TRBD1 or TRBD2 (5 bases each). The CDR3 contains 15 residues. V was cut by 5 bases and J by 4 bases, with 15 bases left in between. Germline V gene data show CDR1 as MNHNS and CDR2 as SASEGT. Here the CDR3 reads CASSYGGDRYNEQFF. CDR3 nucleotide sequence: TGTGCCAGCAGTTATGGAGGAGACAGATACAATGAGCAGTTCTTC.

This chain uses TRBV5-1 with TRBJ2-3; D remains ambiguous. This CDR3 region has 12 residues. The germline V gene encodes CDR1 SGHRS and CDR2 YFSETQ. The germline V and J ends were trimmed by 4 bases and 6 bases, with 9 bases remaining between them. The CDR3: CASSPPEDTQYF. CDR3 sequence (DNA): TGCGCCAGCAGCCCTCCAGAGGATACGCAGTATTTT.

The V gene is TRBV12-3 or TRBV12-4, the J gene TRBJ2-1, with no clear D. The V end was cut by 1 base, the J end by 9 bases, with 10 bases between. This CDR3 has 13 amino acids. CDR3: CASSLEGMGEQFF. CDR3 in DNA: TGTGCCAGCAGTTTAGAAGGCATGGGTGAGCAGTTCTTC.

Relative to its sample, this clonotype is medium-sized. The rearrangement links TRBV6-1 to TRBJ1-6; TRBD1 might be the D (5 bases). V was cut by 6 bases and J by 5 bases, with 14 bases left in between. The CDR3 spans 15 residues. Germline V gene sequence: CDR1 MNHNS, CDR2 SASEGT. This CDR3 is CASRQDNSDNSPLHF. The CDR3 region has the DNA TGTGCCAGCAGACAGGACAACAGCGATAATTCACCCCTCCACTTT.

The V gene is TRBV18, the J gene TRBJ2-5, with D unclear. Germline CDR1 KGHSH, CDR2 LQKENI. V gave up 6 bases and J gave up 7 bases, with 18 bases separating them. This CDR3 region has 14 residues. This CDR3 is CASSSPGGTGTQYF. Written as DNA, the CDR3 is TGTGCCAGCTCGTCCCCAGGCGGCACGGGGACCCAGTACTTC.

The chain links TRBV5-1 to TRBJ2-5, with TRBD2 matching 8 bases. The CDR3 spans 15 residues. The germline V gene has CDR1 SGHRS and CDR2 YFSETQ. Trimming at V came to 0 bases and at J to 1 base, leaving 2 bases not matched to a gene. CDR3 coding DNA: TGCGCCAGCAGCTTGGCTCTAGCGGGCCAAGAGACCCAGTACTTC. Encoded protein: CASSLALAGQETQYF.

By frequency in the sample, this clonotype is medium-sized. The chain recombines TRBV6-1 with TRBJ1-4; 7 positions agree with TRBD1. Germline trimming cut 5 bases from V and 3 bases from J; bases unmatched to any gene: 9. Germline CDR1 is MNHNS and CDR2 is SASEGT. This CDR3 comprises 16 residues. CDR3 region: CASSSETGEPNEKLFF. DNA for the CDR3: TGTGCCAGCAGTTCAGAAACAGGGGAGCCTAATGAAAAACTGTTTTTT.

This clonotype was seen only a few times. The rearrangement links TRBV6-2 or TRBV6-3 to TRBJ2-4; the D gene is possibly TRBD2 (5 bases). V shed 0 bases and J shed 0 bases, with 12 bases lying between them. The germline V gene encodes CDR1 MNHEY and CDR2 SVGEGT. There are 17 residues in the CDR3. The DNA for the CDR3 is TGTGCCAGCAGTTACTCCCCCCAGCGGCTAGCCAAAAACATTCAGTACTTC. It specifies CASSYSPQRLAKNIQYF.

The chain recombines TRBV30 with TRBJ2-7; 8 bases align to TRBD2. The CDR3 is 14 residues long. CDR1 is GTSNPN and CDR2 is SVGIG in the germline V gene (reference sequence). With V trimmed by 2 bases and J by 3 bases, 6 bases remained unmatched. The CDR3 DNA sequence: TGTGCCTGGAGTCCCAGCGGGGGAGTCTACGAGCAGTACTTC. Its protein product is CAWSPSGGVYEQYF.

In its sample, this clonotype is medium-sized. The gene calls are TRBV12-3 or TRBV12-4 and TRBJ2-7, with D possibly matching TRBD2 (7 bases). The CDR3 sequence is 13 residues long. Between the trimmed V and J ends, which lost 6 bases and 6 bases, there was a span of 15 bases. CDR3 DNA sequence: TGTGCCAGCAGCCGTTCTGGGGGGGCCGAGCAGTACTTC. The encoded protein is CASSRSGGAEQYF.

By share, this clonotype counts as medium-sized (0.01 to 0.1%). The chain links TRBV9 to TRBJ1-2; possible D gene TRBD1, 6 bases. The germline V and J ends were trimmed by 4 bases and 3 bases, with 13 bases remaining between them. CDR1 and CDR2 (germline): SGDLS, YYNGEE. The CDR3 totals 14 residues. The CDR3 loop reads CASSPTGHHYGYTF. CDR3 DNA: TGTGCCAGCAGCCCCACGGGACACCACTATGGCTACACCTTC. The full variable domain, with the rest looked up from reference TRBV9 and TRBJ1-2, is DSGVTQTPKHLITATGQRVTLRCSPRSGDLSVYWYQQSLDQGLQFLIQYYNGEERAKGNILERFSAQQFPDLHSELNLSSLELGDSALYFCASSPTGHHYGYTFGSGTRLTVV.

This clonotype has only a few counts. The DNA of the CDR3 is TGTGCCAGCTCACCGGACAGCCTATCAAGCTCCTACAATGAGCAGTTCTTC. This translates into CASSPDSLSSSYNEQFF. The genes are TRBV18 and TRBJ2-1, with D tentatively TRBD1 (6 bases). Trimming left V 3 bases short and J 0 bases short, with 15 bases between. This CDR3 spans 17 amino acids. Per the germline V gene, CDR1 is KGHSH and CDR2 is LQKENI. Variable domain in full (rest from reference TRBV18 and TRBJ2-1): NAGVMQNPRHLVRRRGQEARLRCSPMKGHSHVYWYRQLPEEGLKFMVYLQKENIIDESGMPKERFSAEFPKEGPSILRIQQVVRGDSAAYFCASSPDSLSSSYNEQFFGPGTRLTVL.

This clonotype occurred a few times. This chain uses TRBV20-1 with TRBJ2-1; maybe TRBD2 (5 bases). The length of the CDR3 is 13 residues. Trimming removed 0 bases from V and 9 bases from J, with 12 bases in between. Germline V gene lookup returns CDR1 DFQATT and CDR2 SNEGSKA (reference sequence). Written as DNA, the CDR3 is TGCAGTGCTAGAGATACTAGGGCGGGTGAGCAGTTCTTC. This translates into CSARDTRAGEQFF.

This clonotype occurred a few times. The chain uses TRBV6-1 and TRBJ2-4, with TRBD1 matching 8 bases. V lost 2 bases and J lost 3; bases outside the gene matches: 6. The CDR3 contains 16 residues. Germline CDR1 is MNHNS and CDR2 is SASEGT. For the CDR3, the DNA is TGTGCCAGCAGTGAAATGACAGGGGTAAACAAAAACATTCAGTACTTC. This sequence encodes CASSEMTGVNKNIQYF.

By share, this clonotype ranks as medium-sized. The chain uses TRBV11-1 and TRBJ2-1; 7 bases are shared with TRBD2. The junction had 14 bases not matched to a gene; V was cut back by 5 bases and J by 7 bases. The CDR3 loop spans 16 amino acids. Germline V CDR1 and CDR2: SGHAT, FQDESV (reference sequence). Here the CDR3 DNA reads TGTGCCAGCAGCCCCCCCGGGGCTAGCGGAACGAATGAGCAGTTCTTC. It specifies CASSPPGASGTNEQFF.

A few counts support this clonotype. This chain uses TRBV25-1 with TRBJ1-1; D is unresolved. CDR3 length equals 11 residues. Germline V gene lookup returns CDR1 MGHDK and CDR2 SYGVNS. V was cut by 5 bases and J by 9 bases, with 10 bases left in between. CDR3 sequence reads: CASSLIEKAFF. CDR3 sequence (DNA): TGTGCCAGCAGTTTAATCGAGAAAGCTTTCTTT. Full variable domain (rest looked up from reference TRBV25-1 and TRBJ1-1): EADIYQTPRYLVIGTGKKITLECSQTMGHDKMYWYQQDPGMELHLIHYSYGVNSTEKGDLSSESTVSRIRTEHFPLTLESARPSHTSQYLCASSLIEKAFFGQGTRLTVV.

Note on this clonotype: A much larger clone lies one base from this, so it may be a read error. The CDR3 sequence is CVSSSWTGGQPQHF. The CDR3 nucleotides read TGTGTCAGCAGTTCCTGGACAGGGGGTCAGCCCCAGCATTTT. This chain joins TRBV6-9 and TRBJ1-5; 10 bases are shared with TRBD1. The CDR3 consists of 14 residues. Germline-derived CDR1 and CDR2 are MNHGY and SVAAGI.

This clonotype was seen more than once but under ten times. This CDR3 is CASSEGTSGRNEQYF. Written as DNA, the CDR3 is TGTGCCAGCAGCGAGGGGACTAGCGGGAGGAACGAGCAGTACTTC. The rearrangement joins TRBV9 to TRBJ2-7, with 15 bases matching TRBD2. From germline, CDR1 is SGDLS and CDR2 YYNGEE. This CDR3 region has 15 residues. V lost 3 bases to trimming and J lost 5 bases; unmatched junction nucleotides: 3.

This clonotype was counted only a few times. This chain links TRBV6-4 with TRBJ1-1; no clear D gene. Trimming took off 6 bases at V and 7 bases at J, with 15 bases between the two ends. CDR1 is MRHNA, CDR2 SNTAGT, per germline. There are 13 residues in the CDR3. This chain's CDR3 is CASSPEPGFEAFF. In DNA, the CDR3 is TGTGCCAGCAGCCCCGAACCGGGATTTGAAGCTTTCTTT.

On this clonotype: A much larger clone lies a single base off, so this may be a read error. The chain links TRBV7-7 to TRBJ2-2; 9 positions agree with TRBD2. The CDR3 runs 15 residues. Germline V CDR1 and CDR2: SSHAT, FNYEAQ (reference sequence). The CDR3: CASSFAAGGTGEPFF. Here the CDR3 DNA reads TGTGCCAGCAGCTTCGCAGCGGGAGGTACCGGGGAGCCGTTTTTT.

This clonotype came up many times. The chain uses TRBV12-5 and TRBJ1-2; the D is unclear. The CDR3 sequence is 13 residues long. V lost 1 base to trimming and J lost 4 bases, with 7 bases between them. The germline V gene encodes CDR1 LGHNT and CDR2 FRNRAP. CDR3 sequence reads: CASGLDGGYGYTF. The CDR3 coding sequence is TGTGCTAGTGGTTTGGATGGAGGCTATGGCTACACCTTC.

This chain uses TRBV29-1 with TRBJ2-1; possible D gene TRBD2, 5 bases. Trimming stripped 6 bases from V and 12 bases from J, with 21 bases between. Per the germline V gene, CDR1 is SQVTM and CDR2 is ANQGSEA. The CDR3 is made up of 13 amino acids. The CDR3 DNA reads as TGCAGCGTCCAGAGGGCAGGTAGTTATGGGCAGTTCTTC. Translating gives CSVQRAGSYGQFF.

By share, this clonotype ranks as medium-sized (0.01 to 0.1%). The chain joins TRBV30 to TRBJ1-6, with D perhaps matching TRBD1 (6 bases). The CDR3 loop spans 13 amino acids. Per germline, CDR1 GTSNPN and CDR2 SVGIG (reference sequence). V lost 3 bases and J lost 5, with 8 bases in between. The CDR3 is CAWRGQNNSPLHF. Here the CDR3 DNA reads TGTGCCTGGAGAGGACAGAATAATTCACCCCTCCACTTT.